Listed here is a single T cell receptor beta chain. The CDR3 end lies 3 residues beyond the end of the read and is filled in from the germline J gene. This sample stems from a study of T cells in women clearing cervical HPV infection. About the research overall: Cases: HPV16-related CIN3 or worse on histology, a couple of invasive cancers. Controls' single incident HPV16 infection cleared within 12 months without precancer.

V dropped 3 bases and J dropped 7 bases, with 21 bases sitting between them. CDR3 length: 16 residues. CDR1 and CDR2 from the germline V gene are MNHEY and SMNVEV (reference sequence). Data came from immunoSEQ multiplex PCR; TCRdb stores just in-frame clones and leaves some out. Here the sample table reports under 20,000 clones. Dot-blot hybridization genotyped cervical HPV amplified with MY09/MY11 PCR. The chain links TRBV27 to TRBJ2-5; tentatively, D is TRBD1 (5 bases). Input material: blood buffy coat. This receptor was obtained from a woman aged 18-70 years with a cervical HPV16 infection that either progressed to CIN3+ or cleared (not recorded which). CDR3 sequence: CASSFIGSQGPGTQYF. The CDR3 bases that were read are TGTGCCAGCAGTTTTATAGGTTCTCAGGGCCCAGGGACC.